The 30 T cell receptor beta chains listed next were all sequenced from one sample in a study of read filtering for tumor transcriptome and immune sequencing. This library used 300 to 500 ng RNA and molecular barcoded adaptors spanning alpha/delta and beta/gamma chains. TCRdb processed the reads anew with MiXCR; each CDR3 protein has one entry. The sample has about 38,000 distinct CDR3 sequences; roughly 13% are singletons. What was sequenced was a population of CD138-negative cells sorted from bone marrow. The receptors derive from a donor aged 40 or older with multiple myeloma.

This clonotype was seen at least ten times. CDR3 amino acids: CASSEDPGGARQPQHF. The CDR3 DNA sequence: TGTGCCAGCAGTGAAGATCCAGGGGGAGCACGACAGCCCCAGCATTTT. This chain connects TRBV6-1 to TRBJ1-5, with TRBD1 identical over 7 bases. V shed 1 base and J 7 bases; nucleotides not matched to a gene: 10. This CDR3 is built from 16 residues. CDR1 MNHNS and CDR2 SASEGT come from the germline V gene.

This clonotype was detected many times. As DNA, the CDR3 is TGCAGTGCTAGAATGGGGGGGCTAGGGCAGTTCTTC. The encoded protein is CSARMGGLGQFF. The chain joins TRBV20-1 to TRBJ2-1; D is perhaps TRBD2 (7 bases). Germline V gene data show CDR1 as DFQATT and CDR2 as SNEGSKA (reference sequence). The CDR3 covers 12 residues. Trimming removed 2 bases at V and 12 bases at J, with 14 bases between.

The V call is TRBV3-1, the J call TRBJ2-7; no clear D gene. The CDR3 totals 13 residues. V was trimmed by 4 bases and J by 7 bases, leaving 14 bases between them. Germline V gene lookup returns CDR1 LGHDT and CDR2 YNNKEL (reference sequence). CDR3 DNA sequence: TGTGCCAGCAGCCGACGTGGGGTGAGTGAGCAGTACTTC. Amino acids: CASSRRGVSEQYF.

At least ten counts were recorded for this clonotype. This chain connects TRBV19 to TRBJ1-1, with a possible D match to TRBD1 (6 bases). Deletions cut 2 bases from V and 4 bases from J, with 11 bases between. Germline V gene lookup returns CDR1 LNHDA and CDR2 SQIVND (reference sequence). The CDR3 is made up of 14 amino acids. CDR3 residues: CASSISGDGTEAFF. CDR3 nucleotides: TGTGCCAGTAGTATATCAGGGGATGGCACTGAAGCTTTCTTT. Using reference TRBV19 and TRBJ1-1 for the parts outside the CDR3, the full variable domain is DGGITQSPKYLFRKEGQNVTLSCEQNLNHDAMYWYRQDPGQGLRLIYYSQIVNDFQKGDIAEGYSVSREKKESFPLTVTSAQKNPTAFYLCASSISGDGTEAFFGQGTRLTVV.

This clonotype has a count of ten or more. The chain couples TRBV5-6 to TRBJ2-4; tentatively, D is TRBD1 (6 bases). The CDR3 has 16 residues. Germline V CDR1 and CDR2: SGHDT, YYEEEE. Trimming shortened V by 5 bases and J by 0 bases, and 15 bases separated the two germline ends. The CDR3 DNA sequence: TGTGCCAGCAGTCGCCTGGACAGTCTAGCCAAAAACATTCAGTACTTC. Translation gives CASSRLDSLAKNIQYF.

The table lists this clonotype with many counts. CDR3 sequence: CSARDTGLTTDTQYF. The CDR3 nucleotides read TGCAGTGCTAGGGACACAGGACTTACCACAGATACGCAGTATTTT. The chain is built from TRBV20-1 and TRBJ2-3; D assignment may be TRBD1 or TRBD2 (5 bases each). V was pared by 3 bases and J by 2 bases, with 15 bases between. The germline V gene encodes CDR1 DFQATT and CDR2 SNEGSKA (reference sequence). The CDR3 consists of 15 residues.

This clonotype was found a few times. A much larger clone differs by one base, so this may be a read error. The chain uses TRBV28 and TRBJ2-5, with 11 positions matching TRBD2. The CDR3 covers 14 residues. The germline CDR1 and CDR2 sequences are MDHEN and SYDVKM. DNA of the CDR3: TGTGCCAGCATGGGACTAGCGGCAGCGGAGACCCGGTACTTC. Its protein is CASMGLAAAETRYF.

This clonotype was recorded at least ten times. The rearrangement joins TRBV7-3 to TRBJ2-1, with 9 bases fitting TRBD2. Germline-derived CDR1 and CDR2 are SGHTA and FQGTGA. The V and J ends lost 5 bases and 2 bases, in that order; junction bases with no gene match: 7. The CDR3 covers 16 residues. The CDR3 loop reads CASSETSGRPYNEQFF. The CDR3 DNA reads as TGTGCCAGCAGCGAAACCAGCGGGAGGCCCTACAATGAGCAGTTCTTC.

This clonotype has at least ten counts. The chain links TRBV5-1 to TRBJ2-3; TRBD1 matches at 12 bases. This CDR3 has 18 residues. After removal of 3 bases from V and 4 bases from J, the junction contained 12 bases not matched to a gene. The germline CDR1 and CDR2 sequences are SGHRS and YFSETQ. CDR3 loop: CASSSRSGTGGMPDTQYF. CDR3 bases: TGCGCCAGCAGCTCGAGATCCGGGACAGGGGGCATGCCAGATACGCAGTATTTT.

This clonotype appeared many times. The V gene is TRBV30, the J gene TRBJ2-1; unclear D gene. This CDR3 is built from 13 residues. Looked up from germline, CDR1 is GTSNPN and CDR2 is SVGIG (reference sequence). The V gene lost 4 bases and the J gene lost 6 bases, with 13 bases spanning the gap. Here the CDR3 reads CAWKAIGPNEQFF. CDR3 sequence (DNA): TGTGCCTGGAAGGCGATCGGCCCCAATGAGCAGTTCTTC.

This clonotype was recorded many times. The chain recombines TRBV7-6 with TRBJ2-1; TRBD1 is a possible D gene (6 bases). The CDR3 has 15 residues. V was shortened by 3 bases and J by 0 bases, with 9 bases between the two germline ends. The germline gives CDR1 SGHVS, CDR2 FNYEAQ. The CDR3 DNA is TGTGCCAGCAGCTTGGGACACCCCTCCTACAATGAGCAGTTCTTC. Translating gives CASSLGHPSYNEQFF.

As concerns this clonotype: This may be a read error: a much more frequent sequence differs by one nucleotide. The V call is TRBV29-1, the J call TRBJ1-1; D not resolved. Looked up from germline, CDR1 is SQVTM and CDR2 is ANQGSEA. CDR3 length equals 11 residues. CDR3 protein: CSVRENTEASF. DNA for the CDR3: TGCAGCGTTAGGGAGAACACTGAAGCTTCCTTT.

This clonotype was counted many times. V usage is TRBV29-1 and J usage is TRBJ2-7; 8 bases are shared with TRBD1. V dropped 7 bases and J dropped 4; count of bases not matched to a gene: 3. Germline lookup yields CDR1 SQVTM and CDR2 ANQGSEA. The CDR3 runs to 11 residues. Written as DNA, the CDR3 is TGCAGCGCCAGACAGGGGTACGAGCAGTACTTC. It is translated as CSARQGYEQYF.

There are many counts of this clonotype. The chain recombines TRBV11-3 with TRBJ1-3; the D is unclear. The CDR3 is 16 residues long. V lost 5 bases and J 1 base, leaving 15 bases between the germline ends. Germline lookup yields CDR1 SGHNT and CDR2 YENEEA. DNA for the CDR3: TGTGCCAGCAGCCAACCGCGGGCTCTTTCTGGAAACACCATATATTTT. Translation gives CASSQPRALSGNTIYF.

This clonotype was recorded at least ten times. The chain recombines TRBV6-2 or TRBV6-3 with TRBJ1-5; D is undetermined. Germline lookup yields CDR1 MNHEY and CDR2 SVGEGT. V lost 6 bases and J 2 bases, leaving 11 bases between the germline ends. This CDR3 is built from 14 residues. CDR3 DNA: TGTGCCAGCAGAGATCGGACTGGCAATCAGCCCCAGCATTTT. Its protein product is CASRDRTGNQPQHF.

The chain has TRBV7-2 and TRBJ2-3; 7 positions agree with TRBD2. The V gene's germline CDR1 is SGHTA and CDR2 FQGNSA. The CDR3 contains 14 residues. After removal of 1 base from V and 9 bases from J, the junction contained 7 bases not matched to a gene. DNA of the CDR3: TGTGCCAGCAGCTTAGGGACGGCCGGGGGGACGCAGTATTTT. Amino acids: CASSLGTAGGTQYF.

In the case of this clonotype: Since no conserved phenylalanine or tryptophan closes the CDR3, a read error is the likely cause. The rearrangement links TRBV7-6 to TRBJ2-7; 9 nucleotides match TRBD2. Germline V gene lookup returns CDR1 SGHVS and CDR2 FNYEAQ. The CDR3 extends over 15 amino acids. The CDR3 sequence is CAGSLLETSGYEQYL. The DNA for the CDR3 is TGTGCCGGCAGCTTGCTCGAGACTAGCGGCTACGAGCAGTACCTC.

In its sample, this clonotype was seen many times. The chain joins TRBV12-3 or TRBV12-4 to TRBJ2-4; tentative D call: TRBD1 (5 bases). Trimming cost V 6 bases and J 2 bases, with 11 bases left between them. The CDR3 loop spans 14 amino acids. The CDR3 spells CASREDSTKNIQYF. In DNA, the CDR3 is TGTGCCAGCAGGGAAGACAGCACCAAAAACATTCAGTACTTC.

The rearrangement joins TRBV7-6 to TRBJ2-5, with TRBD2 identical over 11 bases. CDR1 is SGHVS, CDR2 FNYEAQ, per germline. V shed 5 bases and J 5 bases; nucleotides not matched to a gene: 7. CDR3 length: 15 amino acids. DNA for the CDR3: TGTGCCAGCAGCCCATCTAGCGGGAGGTCGGAGACCCAGTACTTC. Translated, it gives CASSPSSGRSETQYF.

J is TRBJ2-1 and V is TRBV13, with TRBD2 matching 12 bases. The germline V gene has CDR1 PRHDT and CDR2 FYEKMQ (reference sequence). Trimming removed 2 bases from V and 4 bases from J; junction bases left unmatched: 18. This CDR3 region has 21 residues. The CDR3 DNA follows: TGTGCCAGCAGCTTACTAGCGGGAGGGCCTCTCCCAGGGGATCGGTACAATGAGCAGTTCTTC. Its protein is CASSLLAGGPLPGDRYNEQFF. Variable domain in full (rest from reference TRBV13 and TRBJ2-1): AAGVIQSPRHLIKEKRETATLKCYPIPRHDTVYWYQQGPGQDPQFLISFYEKMQSDKGSIPDRFSAQQFSDYHSELNMSSLELGDSALYFCASSLLAGGPLPGDRYNEQFFGPGTRLTVL.

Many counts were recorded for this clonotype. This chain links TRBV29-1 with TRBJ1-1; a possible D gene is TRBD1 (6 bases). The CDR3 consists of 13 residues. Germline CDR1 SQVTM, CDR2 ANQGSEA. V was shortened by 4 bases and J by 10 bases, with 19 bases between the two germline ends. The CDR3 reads CSVAWGGSLGAFF. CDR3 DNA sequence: TGCAGCGTTGCGTGGGGGGGCTCCCTTGGAGCTTTCTTT.

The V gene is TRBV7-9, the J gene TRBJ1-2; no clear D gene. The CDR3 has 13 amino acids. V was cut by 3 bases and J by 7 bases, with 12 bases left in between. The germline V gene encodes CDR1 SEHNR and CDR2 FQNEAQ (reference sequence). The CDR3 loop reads CASSFSQVAGYTF. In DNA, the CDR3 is TGTGCCAGCAGCTTCTCGCAGGTAGCTGGCTACACCTTC.

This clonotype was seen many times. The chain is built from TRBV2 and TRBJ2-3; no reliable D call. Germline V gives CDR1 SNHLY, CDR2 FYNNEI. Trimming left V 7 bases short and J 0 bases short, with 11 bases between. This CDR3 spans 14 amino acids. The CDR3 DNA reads TGTGCCAGCAAGGCCAGTGCTAGCACAGATACGCAGTATTTT. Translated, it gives CASKASASTDTQYF.

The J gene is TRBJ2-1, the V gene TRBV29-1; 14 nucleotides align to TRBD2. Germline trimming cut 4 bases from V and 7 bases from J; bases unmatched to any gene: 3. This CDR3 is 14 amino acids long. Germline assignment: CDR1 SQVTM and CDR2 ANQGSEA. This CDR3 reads CSVGLAGGRNEQFF. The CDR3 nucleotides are TGCAGCGTTGGACTAGCGGGAGGGCGGAATGAGCAGTTCTTC.

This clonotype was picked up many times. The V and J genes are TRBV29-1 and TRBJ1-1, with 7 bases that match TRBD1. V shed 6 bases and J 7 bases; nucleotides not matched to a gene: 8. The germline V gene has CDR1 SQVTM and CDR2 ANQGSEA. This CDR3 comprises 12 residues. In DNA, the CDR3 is TGCAGCGTGAGAATTGACAGGGTTGAAGCTTTCTTT. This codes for CSVRIDRVEAFF.

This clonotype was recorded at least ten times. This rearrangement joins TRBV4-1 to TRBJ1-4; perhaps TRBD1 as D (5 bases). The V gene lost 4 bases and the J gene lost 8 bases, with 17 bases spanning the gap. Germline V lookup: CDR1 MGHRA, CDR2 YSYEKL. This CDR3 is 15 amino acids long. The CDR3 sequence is CASSPLGQTSEKLFF. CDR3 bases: TGCGCCAGCAGCCCTCTGGGGCAGACAAGCGAAAAACTGTTTTTT.

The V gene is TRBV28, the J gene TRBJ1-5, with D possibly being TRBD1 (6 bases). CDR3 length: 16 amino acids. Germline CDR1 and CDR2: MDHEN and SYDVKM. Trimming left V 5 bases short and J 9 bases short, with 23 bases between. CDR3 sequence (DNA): TGTGCCAGCAGTCCTTGGGGCGGGGGCCAGGGTTGGCCCCAGCATTTT. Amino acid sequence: CASSPWGGGQGWPQHF.

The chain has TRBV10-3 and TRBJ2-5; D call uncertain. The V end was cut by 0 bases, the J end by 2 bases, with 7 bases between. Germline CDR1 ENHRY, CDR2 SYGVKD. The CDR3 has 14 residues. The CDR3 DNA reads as TGTGCCATCAGTGAGTCTGGGAAACAAGAGACCCAGTACTTC. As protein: CAISESGKQETQYF.

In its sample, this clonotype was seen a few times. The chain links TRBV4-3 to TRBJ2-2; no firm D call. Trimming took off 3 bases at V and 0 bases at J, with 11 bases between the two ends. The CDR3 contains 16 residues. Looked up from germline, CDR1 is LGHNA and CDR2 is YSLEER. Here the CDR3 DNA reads TGCGCCAGCAGCCAGGACCCAGGATCGAACACCGGGGAGCTGTTTTTT. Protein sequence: CASSQDPGSNTGELFF.

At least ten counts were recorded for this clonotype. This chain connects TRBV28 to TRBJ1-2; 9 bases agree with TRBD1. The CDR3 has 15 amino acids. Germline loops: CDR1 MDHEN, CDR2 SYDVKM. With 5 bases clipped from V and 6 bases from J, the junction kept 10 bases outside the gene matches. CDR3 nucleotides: TGTGCCAGCAGTCCCCGGGACAGGGTTGTCCATGGCTACACCTTC. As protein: CASSPRDRVVHGYTF.